This TCR beta chain came from a study of cytomegalovirus exposure and HLA in healthy donors. Primers for the PCR totalled 60 Vbeta and 13 Jbeta. TCRdb keeps only in-frame clones here, not all; method: immunoSEQ multiplex PCR. The data hold roughly 120,000 clones, with about 80% observed a single time. The CDR3 has 16 amino acids. V lost 1 base and J lost 1; bases outside the gene matches: 3. The V gene's germline CDR1 is SGHTA and CDR2 FQGTGA. The sequenced sample consisted of PBMCs. The chain carries TRBV7-3 and TRBJ2-2; TRBD2 matches at 7 bases. This clonotype originated in a male donor in good health and CMV-seronegative. The CDR3 loop reads CASSLMGGVNTGELFF. As DNA, the CDR3 is TGTGCCAGCAGCTTAATGGGGGGGGTGAACACCGGGGAGCTGTTTTTT.